This TCR beta chain was sequenced during a study of T cell repertoires in ileal Crohn's disease. Patients were adults with ileal or ileocolonic Crohn's disease needing resection. TCRB immunosequencing input was five hundred nanograms of biopsy DNA per sample. Clones were sequenced by immunoSEQ multiplex PCR, and TCRdb holds only the in-frame ones, with some missing. Of several thousand clones in the sample, roughly 93% were seen once. The length of the CDR3 is 13 residues. CDR1 is SNHLY and CDR2 is FYNNEI in the germline V gene. V dropped 2 bases and J dropped 6 bases, with 8 bases sitting between them.

The sequenced sample was ileal tissue. The chain is built from TRBV2 and TRBJ1-3; D uncertain. This TCR was sampled from an adult with Crohn's disease. The CDR3 coding sequence is TGTGCCAGCAGTGAATTCCGAGCAAACACCATATATTTT. Translating it yields CASSEFRANTIYF.